One and the same sample provided the 19 T cell receptor beta chains below, sequenced in a study of T cells in Graves' hyperthyroidism and ophthalmopathy. The source material, RNA transcripts, was used to amplify TCR beta CDR3 regions. An initial round of RT-PCR targeting the TCR CDR3 relied on the HTBI primer set. TCRdb called the multiplex PCR reads again in MiXCR, with one record for every CDR3 protein. The top ten hold approximately 7.5% of the sample, which has approximately 430,000 distinct CDR3 sequences, about 15% seen once. The specimen sequenced was blood. Receptor source: a woman between 18 and 29 years old with Graves' hyperthyroidism.

This chain connects TRBV6-1 to TRBJ1-5; D is uncertain. CDR1 and CDR2 from the germline V gene are MNHNS and SASEGT. CDR3 length: 16 amino acids. The germline V and J ends were trimmed by 5 bases and 4 bases, with 18 bases remaining between them. CDR3 bases: TGTGCCAGCAGTCCCCAGGTCGGCCTCCCTAATCAGCCCCAGCATTTT. It specifies CASSPQVGLPNQPQHF.

This clonotype was seen repeatedly, ten times or more. V is TRBV6-2 or TRBV6-3 and J is TRBJ2-1, with TRBD2 as a possible D gene (6 bases). Germline V gene lookup returns CDR1 MNHEY and CDR2 SVGEGT. The CDR3 is made up of 17 amino acids. Trimming removed 7 bases at V and 4 bases at J, with 23 bases between. The CDR3 sequence is CASTTPLGGEAYNEQFF. For the CDR3, the DNA is TGTGCCAGCACTACCCCGTTGGGCGGGGAGGCTTACAATGAGCAGTTCTTC.

This clonotype was seen many times. The chain carries TRBV30 and TRBJ1-2; 7 bases agree with TRBD1. The CDR3 has 12 residues. Germline CDR1 and CDR2: GTSNPN and SVGIG (reference sequence). V trimming: 4 bases; J trimming: 6 bases; junction bases outside the gene matches: 5. CDR3: CAWTRGAHGYTF. CDR3 nucleotide sequence: TGTGCCTGGACCAGGGGGGCGCATGGCTACACCTTC.

The V call is TRBV19, the J call TRBJ2-6; D unclear. CDR1 is LNHDA, CDR2 SQIVND, per germline (reference sequence). V gave up 5 bases and J gave up 7 bases, with 15 bases separating them. This CDR3 spans 15 amino acids. The CDR3 region has the DNA TGTGCCAGTAGTGACACACGCTCGCTAGCCAACGTCCTGACTTTC. Translating it yields CASSDTRSLANVLTF.

This clonotype came up many times. The CDR3, as DNA: TGTGCCATCAGAATGGGACTAGCGGACTACGAGCAGTACTTC. This codes for CAIRMGLADYEQYF. The rearrangement joins TRBV10-3 to TRBJ2-7; 11 positions agree with TRBD2. The CDR3 loop spans 14 amino acids. Germline V lookup: CDR1 ENHRY, CDR2 SYGVKD. V dropped 6 bases and J dropped 3; count of bases not matched to a gene: 4.

This clonotype has a count of ten or more. V usage is TRBV6-1 and J usage is TRBJ1-6; 9 nucleotides agree with TRBD1. Germline CDR1 and CDR2: MNHNS and SASEGT. The CDR3 is 15 residues long. V dropped 3 bases and J dropped 8; count of bases not matched to a gene: 5. CDR3 sequence reads: CASSDPGQGHSPLHF. Here the CDR3 DNA reads TGTGCCAGCAGTGACCCGGGACAGGGACATTCACCCCTCCACTTT.

J is TRBJ1-4 and V is TRBV30; D ambiguous. The CDR3 runs to 12 residues. Germline CDR1 GTSNPN, CDR2 SVGIG (reference sequence). Deletions cut 0 bases from V and 4 bases from J, with 3 bases between. CDR3 region: CAWSVFNEKLFF. The CDR3 nucleotides read TGTGCCTGGAGTGTATTTAATGAAAAACTGTTTTTT.

This clonotype was observed at least ten times. This chain uses TRBV3-1 with TRBJ2-3; no reliable D call. The V end was cut by 4 bases, the J end by 7 bases, with 9 bases between. The CDR3 runs to 12 residues. Germline V gives CDR1 LGHDT, CDR2 YNNKEL (reference sequence). The CDR3 sequence is CASSLYSNTQYF. CDR3 nucleotides: TGTGCCAGCAGCCTTTACTCTAATACGCAGTATTTT.

This clonotype was recorded at least ten times. The chain combines TRBV6-1 with TRBJ1-2, with D perhaps TRBD1 (6 bases). The germline gives CDR1 MNHNS, CDR2 SASEGT. The CDR3 has 15 residues. V lost 5 bases, J lost 8 bases, and 21 bases lay in between. CDR3 DNA sequence: TGTGCCAGCAGTTATAGCAACAGGGACGGATTGGGCTACACCTTC. Its protein is CASSYSNRDGLGYTF.

There are many counts of this clonotype. The chain employs TRBV2 and TRBJ2-5; D tentatively reads TRBD1 or TRBD2 (5 bases each). Trimming cost V 0 bases and J 5 bases, with 13 bases left between them. Germline values: CDR1 SNHLY, CDR2 FYNNEI. This CDR3 spans 15 amino acids. The CDR3 DNA is TGTGCCAGCAGTGAAGCGGGACGGGGAAGTGAGACCCAGTACTTC. Amino acid sequence: CASSEAGRGSETQYF.

This clonotype was observed a few times. This chain's CDR3 is CSVDKTGVYGYTF. CDR3 DNA: TGCAGCGTTGACAAGACAGGGGTCTATGGCTACACCTTC. The chain joins TRBV29-1 to TRBJ1-2; 8 bases map to TRBD1. Germline CDR1 SQVTM, CDR2 ANQGSEA. Losses at the gene ends were 3 bases for V and 4 bases for J; bases not matched to a gene: 4. The CDR3 sequence is 13 residues long.

The table lists this clonotype with many counts. This chain uses TRBV27 with TRBJ2-5, with 14 bases that match TRBD2. With V trimmed by 6 bases and J by 5 bases, 14 bases remained unmatched. CDR3 size: 18 residues. Germline V gene data show CDR1 as MNHEY and CDR2 as SMNVEV (reference sequence). The CDR3 nucleotides read TGTGCCAGCAGAACTCGACTAGCGGGGGGGACGGGGGGTGAGACCCAGTACTTC. Its translation: CASRTRLAGGTGGETQYF.

This clonotype appeared a single time. This chain connects TRBV5-6 to TRBJ2-5; TRBD1 matches at 7 bases. The CDR3 spans 16 residues. J gave up 1 base and V 9 bases, and 15 bases lay outside the gene matches. Germline V gene data show CDR1 as SGHDT and CDR2 as YYEEEE. In DNA, the CDR3 is TGTGCCACCAGTGCCCAAGGAAAGGGGGCCCAAGAGACCCAGTACTTC. Amino acids: CATSAQGKGAQETQYF. The complete variable domain, with remaining parts taken from reference TRBV5-6 and TRBJ2-5, reads DAGVTQSPTHLIKTRGQQVTLRCSPKSGHDTVSWYQQALGQGPQFIFQYYEEEERQRGNFPDRFSGHQFPNYSSELNVNALLLGDSALYLCATSAQGKGAQETQYFGPGTRLLVL.

In its sample, this clonotype was seen a few times. The chain links TRBV6-1 to TRBJ2-5, with D tentatively TRBD1 (6 bases). The CDR3 runs to 13 residues. Trimming shortened V by 3 bases and J by 4 bases, and 9 bases separated the two germline ends. CDR1 MNHNS and CDR2 SASEGT come from the germline V gene. The CDR3 sequence is CASSDRGIETQYF. The CDR3 nucleotides read TGTGCCAGCAGTGATAGGGGGATAGAGACCCAGTACTTC.

This clonotype was recorded at least ten times. The rearrangement uses TRBV7-9 and TRBJ2-3, with no clear D. The CDR3 sequence is 14 residues long. CDR1 is SEHNR and CDR2 is FQNEAQ in the germline V gene (reference sequence). Trimming pared 5 bases from V and 5 bases from J, leaving 14 bases between. The CDR3 loop is CASSLVGLGDTQYF. The CDR3 DNA reads TGTGCCAGCAGCCTAGTGGGTTTGGGAGATACGCAGTATTTT.

The rearrangement uses TRBV19 and TRBJ2-5; D ambiguous. The germline V gene encodes CDR1 LNHDA and CDR2 SQIVND (reference sequence). V lost 5 bases, J lost 2 bases, and 12 bases lay in between. This CDR3 has 14 amino acids. CDR3 residues: CASSEGRKQETQYF. The CDR3 region has the DNA TGTGCCAGTAGTGAAGGACGGAAACAAGAGACCCAGTACTTC.

This rearrangement joins TRBV6-2 or TRBV6-3 to TRBJ2-5; the match to TRBD2 covers 10 bases. The CDR3 extends over 16 amino acids. Germline values: CDR1 MNHEY, CDR2 SVGEGT. With 0 bases clipped from V and 2 bases from J, the junction kept 3 bases outside the gene matches. This CDR3 is CASSYSGAGGQETQYF. The CDR3 region has the DNA TGTGCCAGCAGTTACTCGGGAGCGGGGGGGCAAGAGACCCAGTACTTC.

In its sample, this clonotype was seen many times. The V call is TRBV19, the J call TRBJ2-2; TRBD2 might be the D (5 bases). The CDR3 extends over 13 amino acids. The germline CDR1 and CDR2 sequences are LNHDA and SQIVND (reference sequence). V shed 7 bases and J shed 4 bases, with 10 bases lying between them. The CDR3 coding sequence is TGTGCCAGTACCACCGGGATCACCGGGGAGCTGTTTTTT. Its translation is CASTTGITGELFF.

This clonotype was detected ten times or more. The chain combines TRBV5-1 with TRBJ1-6; tentatively, D is TRBD1 (6 bases). The CDR3 is 16 residues long. CDR1 and CDR2 (germline): SGHRS, YFSETQ. V lost 4 bases, J lost 9 bases, and 20 bases lay in between. CDR3 region: CASSELGPGGGSPLHF. In nucleotides, the CDR3 is TGCGCCAGCAGCGAACTCGGTCCGGGAGGGGGTTCACCCCTCCACTTT.